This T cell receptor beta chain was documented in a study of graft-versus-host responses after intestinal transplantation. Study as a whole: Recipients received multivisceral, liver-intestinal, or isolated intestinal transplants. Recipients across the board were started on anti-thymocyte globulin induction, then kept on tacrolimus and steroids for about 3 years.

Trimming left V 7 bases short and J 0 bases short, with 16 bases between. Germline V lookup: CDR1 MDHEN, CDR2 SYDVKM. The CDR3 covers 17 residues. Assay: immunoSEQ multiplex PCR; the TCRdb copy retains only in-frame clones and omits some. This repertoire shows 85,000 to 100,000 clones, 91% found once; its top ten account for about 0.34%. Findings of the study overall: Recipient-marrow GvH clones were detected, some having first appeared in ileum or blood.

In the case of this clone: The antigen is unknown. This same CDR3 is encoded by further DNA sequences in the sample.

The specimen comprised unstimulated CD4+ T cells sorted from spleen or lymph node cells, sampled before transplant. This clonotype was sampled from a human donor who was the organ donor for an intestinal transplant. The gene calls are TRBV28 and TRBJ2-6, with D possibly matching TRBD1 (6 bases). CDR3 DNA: TGTGCCAGCATAGGGGGACACGCTTCCTCTGGGGCCAACGTCCTGACTTTC. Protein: CASIGGHASSGANVLTF.